This TCR beta chain was sequenced during a study of T cell responses to AZD1222 COVID-19 vaccine. Points on this clone: Its antigen is undetermined.

The protocol was immunoSEQ multiplex PCR, while the TCRdb copy is restricted to in-frame clones and leaves out a portion. This sample yields more than 70,000 clones, of which approximately 90% are seen a single time; around 30% belongs to the top ten. Second-dose groups at about 4 or about 12 weeks were pooled. The study's findings and limits: After two AZD1222 doses, spike-specific TCR breadth and depth rose versus day 0. At study baseline, merely over 5 AZD1222 recipients were seropositive. Reports indicate that nearly half of spike-specific TCRs are directed at unmutated variant regions.

The specimen was peripheral blood, collected 28 days after the second AZD1222 dose. This receptor was taken from an adult who received the AZD1222 COVID-19 vaccine.

CDR3: CASRRTGGNYGYTF. In DNA, the CDR3 is TGTGCCAGCAGGAGGACAGGGGGTAACTATGGCTACACCTTC. The chain combines TRBV27 with TRBJ1-2, with 10 positions matching TRBD1. Trimming cost V 6 bases and J 1 base; bases outside gene matches: 2. The CDR3 consists of 14 residues. Germline CDR1 MNHEY, CDR2 SMNVEV (reference sequence).